This T cell receptor beta chain emerged from a study of identifying expanded T cells in peripheral blood. The study's findings and limits: Roughly two-week clone count variance significantly increased as total template count grew. Technical replicates showed about 1.2 changed clones; two weeks about 16.4; four weeks 19.

Clones were sequenced by immunoSEQ multiplex PCR, and TCRdb holds only the in-frame ones, with some missing. The sample holds under 120,000 clones, around 89% seen once. V lost 2 bases to trimming and J lost 0 bases, with 10 bases between them. CDR1 and CDR2 (germline): MDHEN, SYDVKM. The CDR3 loop spans 16 amino acids. Healthy donors had no documented immune events, such as infections, while sampled. With regard to this clone: Its antigen is undetermined. Other DNA sequences in the same sample also yield this CDR3.

The V call is TRBV28, the J call TRBJ1-4; D perhaps matches TRBD1 (5 bases). The sequence derives from a person aged 18-69 years in good health. Sequencing input: blood. The CDR3 sequence: CASSLDGGATNEKLFF. CDR3 nucleotides: TGTGCCAGCAGTTTAGACGGAGGGGCAACTAATGAAAAACTGTTTTTT. The entire variable domain, with the rest obtained from reference TRBV28 and TRBJ1-4, is as follows: DVKVTQSSRYLVKRTGEKVFLECVQDMDHENMFWYRQDPGLGLRLIYFSYDVKMKEKGDIPEGYSVSREKKERFSLILESASTNQTSMYLCASSLDGGATNEKLFFGSGTQLSVL.